Listed below are T cell receptor beta chains from one sample, sequenced in a study of chronic HIV infection and antiretroviral therapy. TCRdb analysed the 5' RACE reads with MiXCR anew, one entry per CDR3 protein. The sample lists about 31,000 distinct CDR3 sequences; over 7% were seen once. The sequencing input was peripheral blood. The receptors shown here come from an adult who had HIV and had not received antiretroviral therapy, or was an uninfected healthy control (not recorded which). Each CDR3 is given with its conserved first and last residue. A D gene is named only where the DNA matches it firmly. Only part of the rows carry a size: once, few, many, or a class if the clone is expanded.

CDR3,DNA,size,D,J,V
CSARERGDPPEAFF,TGCAGTGCTAGAGAGAGAGGGGACCCACCTGAAGCTTTCTTT,few,-,TRBJ1-1,TRBV20-1
CASSYGGTGRLNNEQFF,TGTGCCAGCAGTTATGGAGGGACCGGGAGACTAAACAATGAGCAGTTCTTC,many,-,TRBJ2-1,TRBV6-2/TRBV6-3
CASKVSGGAYNEQFF,TGTGCCAGTAAGGTTAGTGGGGGAGCCTACAATGAGCAGTTCTTC,-,-,TRBJ2-1,TRBV19
CASSPTGANTEAFF,TGTGCCAGCAGCCCGACAGGAGCTAACACTGAAGCTTTCTTT,-,-,TRBJ1-1,TRBV6-1
CASRERLAGLYEQYF,TGTGCCAGCAGGGAGAGACTAGCGGGACTATACGAGCAGTACTTC,-,TRBD2,TRBJ2-7,TRBV2
CSVGLANTGELFF,TGCAGCGTTGGACTAGCCAACACCGGGGAGCTGTTTTTT,-,TRBD2,TRBJ2-2,TRBV29-1
CAINPGGASTNEKLFF,TGTGCCATCAACCCAGGGGGCGCATCAACTAATGAAAAACTGTTTTTT,few,TRBD1,TRBJ1-4,TRBV7-9
CSARAPFRGLTGNTEAFF,TGCAGTGCTAGGGCTCCTTTCAGGGGCCTCACTGGGAACACTGAAGCTTTCTTT,few,-,TRBJ1-1,TRBV20-1
CASSFQGAGGNTIYF,TGTGCCAGCAGCTTTCAGGGGGCTGGTGGAAACACCATATATTTT,-,TRBD1,TRBJ1-3,TRBV11-2
CASSLGENSGANVLTF,TGTGCCAGCAGCTTGGGGGAAAACTCTGGGGCCAACGTCCTGACTTTC,few,-,TRBJ2-6,TRBV5-4
CSVEGGTENYGYTF,TGCAGCGTTGAAGGGGGGACAGAGAACTATGGCTACACCTTC,many,TRBD1,TRBJ1-2,TRBV29-1
CASSLAGQMNQPQHF,TGTGCCAGCAGCTTAGCCGGACAGATGAATCAGCCCCAGCATTTT,-,-,TRBJ1-5,TRBV7-2
CASSLLTGRLNNEQFF,TGCGCCAGCAGCCTCTTGACAGGGAGGTTGAATAATGAGCAGTTCTTC,many,-,TRBJ2-1,TRBV5-1
CSVATGNADTQYF,TGCAGCGTTGCGACAGGGAACGCAGATACGCAGTATTTT,many,TRBD1,TRBJ2-3,TRBV29-1
CASSGLDGNIQYF,TGTGCCAGCAGTGGACTAGACGGTAACATTCAGTACTTC,-,-,TRBJ2-4,TRBV25-1
CASSQVPGTLANTEAFF,TGTGCCAGCAGCCAAGTTCCAGGGACGTTAGCGAACACTGAAGCTTTCTTT,-,-,TRBJ1-1,TRBV5-6
CASSGVPNSPLHF,TGTGCCAGCAGTGGGGTTCCTAATTCACCCCTCCACTTT,many,-,TRBJ1-6,TRBV12-3/TRBV12-4
CASSLLRPSGTHNEQFF,TGTGCCAGCAGCTTATTACGGCCTAGCGGGACCCACAATGAGCAGTTCTTC,few,TRBD2,TRBJ2-1,TRBV11-2
CASSAGAGVEQYF,TGTGCCAGCAGCGCCGGGGCAGGGGTCGAGCAGTACTTC,once,-,TRBJ2-7,TRBV9
CSASGFDRGSTEAFF,TGCAGTGCTAGTGGCTTTGACAGGGGGTCCACTGAAGCTTTCTTT,few,TRBD1,TRBJ1-1,TRBV20-1
CAIREGRDNSPLHF,TGTGCCATCAGGGAGGGGCGGGATAATTCACCCCTCCACTTT,few,-,TRBJ1-6,TRBV10-3
CASSLSQYGYTF,TGTGCCAGCAGTTTATCACAGTATGGCTACACCTTC,-,-,TRBJ1-2,TRBV28
CSVEDPQTGNTIYF,TGCAGCGTTGAAGATCCCCAAACTGGAAACACCATATATTTT,-,-,TRBJ1-3,TRBV29-1
CASSLDRQVDTEAFF,TGTGCCAGCAGCTTGGACAGGCAGGTTGACACTGAAGCTTTCTTT,-,-,TRBJ1-1,TRBV5-6
CASSLALGRDNQPQHF,TGTGCCAGCAGCTTGGCCCTTGGACGGGACAATCAGCCCCAGCATTTT,few,-,TRBJ1-5,TRBV5-6
CVTSSGTGVDLLAPQHF,TGTGTCACCAGCAGTGGTACAGGGGTTGATTTGTTAGCGCCCCAGCATTTT,-,TRBD1,TRBJ1-5,TRBV15
CASTRRTSGGYNEQFF,TGTGCCAGCACACGCCGGACTAGCGGAGGCTACAATGAGCAGTTCTTC,-,TRBD2,TRBJ2-1,TRBV25-1
CASSLGDLYSPLHF,TGTGCCAGCAGCTTAGGGGACTTATATTCACCCCTCCACTTT,many,-,TRBJ1-6,TRBV11-2
CASSLGGVEGYTF,TGTGCCAGCAGCTTAGGAGGGGTCGAGGGCTACACCTTC,few,-,TRBJ1-2,TRBV7-9
CASSPDTGTRGGEQFF,TGTGCCAGCAGTCCCGATACCGGGACACGTGGGGGTGAGCAGTTCTTC,many,-,TRBJ2-1,TRBV27
CSVTEPEQFF,TGCAGCGTTACTGAGCCGGAGCAGTTCTTC,many,-,TRBJ2-1,TRBV29-1
CASSLQGTYGYTF,TGTGCCAGCAGTTTGCAGGGGACCTATGGCTACACCTTC,many,-,TRBJ1-2,TRBV12-3/TRBV12-4
CAISPTGAFTEAFF,TGTGCCATCTCACCGACAGGGGCCTTCACTGAAGCTTTCTTT,many,TRBD1,TRBJ1-1,TRBV6-1
CASSDTSGGATGELFF,TGTGCCAGCAGTGACACTAGCGGGGGGGCCACCGGGGAGCTGTTTTTT,medium-sized,TRBD2,TRBJ2-2,TRBV6-4